This is a list of T cell receptor beta chains from one sample in a study of blood T cell repertoires in COVID-19. Using immunoSEQ multiplex PCR, the repertoire was profiled, and TCRdb retains in-frame clones only, with some absent. Among 20,000 to 25,000 clones listed, around nine tenths were seen once. Sequencing was done on a sample of peripheral blood. Every receptor here comes from a human donor with active COVID-19. The donor label of this sample is uncertain. The CDR3 runs from the conserved cysteine through the conserved F or W. Fields, in order: V gene, J gene, clone size, D gene, CDR3 length, CDR3 protein, CDR3 DNA. The D gene is left open where the match is weak. For some rows the clone size is stated as once, few or many, or as a class when expanded; others skip it.

V gene: TRBV12-5; J gene: TRBJ2-1; clone size: -; D gene: TRBD1; CDR3 length: 16; CDR3 protein: CASGLGGDRANNEQFF; CDR3 DNA: TGTGCTAGTGGTTTGGGAGGGGACAGGGCCAACAATGAGCAGTTCTTC
V gene: TRBV7-2; J gene: TRBJ2-3; clone size: -; D gene: -; CDR3 length: 14; CDR3 protein: CASRRGLDTDTQYF; CDR3 DNA: TGTGCCAGCAGGCGTGGACTCGACACAGATACGCAGTATTTT
V gene: TRBV11-2; J gene: TRBJ2-7; clone size: -; D gene: -; CDR3 length: 13; CDR3 protein: CASSLRTNYEQYF; CDR3 DNA: TGTGCCAGCAGCTTACGAACAAACTACGAGCAGTACTTC
V gene: TRBV6-2/TRBV6-3; J gene: TRBJ2-7; clone size: -; D gene: TRBD2; CDR3 length: 15; CDR3 protein: CASSYWLAETYEQYF; CDR3 DNA: TGTGCCAGCAGTTATTGGCTAGCGGAAACCTACGAGCAGTACTTC
V gene: TRBV3-1/TRBV3-2; J gene: TRBJ1-6; clone size: -; D gene: TRBD1; CDR3 length: 15; CDR3 protein: CASSPRRTGNSPLHF; CDR3 DNA: TGTGCCAGCAGCCCCCGTCGGACAGGGAACTCACCCCTCCACTTT
V gene: TRBV7-9; J gene: TRBJ2-1; clone size: -; D gene: TRBD2; CDR3 length: 15; CDR3 protein: CASSLETGGSGEQFF; CDR3 DNA: TGTGCCAGCAGCTTGGAGACGGGAGGGTCGGGTGAGCAGTTCTTC
V gene: TRBV30; J gene: TRBJ1-6; clone size: -; D gene: -; CDR3 length: 15; CDR3 protein: CAWSGESSYNSPLHF; CDR3 DNA: TGTGCCTGGAGTGGTGAGAGCTCCTATAATTCACCCCTCCACTTT
V gene: TRBV19; J gene: TRBJ2-5; clone size: medium-sized; D gene: -; CDR3 length: 13; CDR3 protein: CATGTRDQETQYF; CDR3 DNA: TGTGCCACGGGGACAAGGGATCAAGAGACCCAGTACTTC
V gene: TRBV11-2; J gene: TRBJ2-7; clone size: once; D gene: TRBD1; CDR3 length: 14; CDR3 protein: CASSSDRAFYEQYF; CDR3 DNA: TGTGCCAGCAGCTCAGACAGGGCATTTTACGAGCAGTACTTC
V gene: TRBV24-1; J gene: TRBJ2-5; clone size: -; D gene: TRBD2; CDR3 length: 15; CDR3 protein: CATSDSGTSGRTQYF; CDR3 DNA: TGTGCCACCAGTGATTCTGGGACTAGCGGGAGGACCCAGTACTTC
V gene: TRBV5-1; J gene: TRBJ2-1; clone size: once; D gene: -; CDR3 length: 16; CDR3 protein: CASSLAAGSSYNEQFF; CDR3 DNA: TGCGCCAGCAGCTTGGCCGCGGGAAGCTCCTACAATGAGCAGTTCTTC
V gene: TRBV5-5; J gene: TRBJ1-2; clone size: -; D gene: -; CDR3 length: 14; CDR3 protein: CASRSKDRRGGYTF; CDR3 DNA: TGTGCCAGCAGATCAAAAGACAGGCGTGGGGGCTACACCTTC
V gene: TRBV11-1; J gene: TRBJ2-7; clone size: -; D gene: -; CDR3 length: 13; CDR3 protein: CASSLVRAYEQYF; CDR3 DNA: TGTGCCAGCAGCTTAGTCCGGGCCTACGAGCAGTACTTC
V gene: TRBV12-5; J gene: TRBJ2-1; clone size: -; D gene: TRBD2; CDR3 length: 15; CDR3 protein: CASGPTSGNVDEQFF; CDR3 DNA: TGTGCTAGTGGCCCAACTAGCGGGAATGTAGATGAGCAGTTCTTC
V gene: TRBV7-9; J gene: TRBJ2-1; clone size: few; D gene: TRBD2; CDR3 length: 17; CDR3 protein: CASSLTSGRAARDEQFF; CDR3 DNA: TGTGCCAGCAGCTTGACTAGCGGGAGGGCCGCTAGAGATGAGCAGTTCTTC
V gene: TRBV11-3; J gene: TRBJ2-7; clone size: -; D gene: TRBD2; CDR3 length: 16; CDR3 protein: CASSSGLAGFSYEQYF; CDR3 DNA: TGTGCCAGCAGCTCCGGACTAGCGGGGTTCTCCTACGAGCAGTACTTC
V gene: TRBV6-6; J gene: TRBJ1-6; clone size: -; D gene: -; CDR3 length: 15; CDR3 protein: CASSTPAGANSPLHF; CDR3 DNA: TGTGCCAGCAGTACCCCGGCAGGGGCGAATTCACCCCTCCACTTT
V gene: TRBV19; J gene: TRBJ2-6; clone size: once; D gene: -; CDR3 length: 17; CDR3 protein: CASRTGVGSSGANVLTF; CDR3 DNA: TGTGCCAGTAGAACGGGAGTGGGGTCTTCTGGGGCCAACGTCCTGACTTTC
V gene: TRBV5-8; J gene: TRBJ2-2; clone size: -; D gene: -; CDR3 length: 14; CDR3 protein: CASSFVGGTGELFF; CDR3 DNA: TGTGCCAGCAGCTTCGTGGGGGGCACCGGGGAGCTGTTTTTT
V gene: TRBV11-3; J gene: TRBJ2-5; clone size: -; D gene: TRBD1; CDR3 length: 15; CDR3 protein: CASSLEPNRGETQYF; CDR3 DNA: TGTGCCAGCAGCTTAGAGCCTAACAGGGGAGAGACCCAGTACTTC
V gene: TRBV13; J gene: TRBJ2-4; clone size: -; D gene: -; CDR3 length: 15; CDR3 protein: CASSSTSQLKNIQYF; CDR3 DNA: TGTGCCAGCAGCTCAACCTCACAGCTTAAAAACATTCAGTACTTC
V gene: TRBV15; J gene: TRBJ1-5; clone size: -; D gene: TRBD1; CDR3 length: 14; CDR3 protein: CATSREDRVQPQHF; CDR3 DNA: TGTGCCACCAGCAGGGAAGACAGGGTTCAGCCCCAGCATTTT
V gene: TRBV6-4; J gene: TRBJ1-2; clone size: -; D gene: TRBD1; CDR3 length: 17; CDR3 protein: CASSRTGQEAWEHGYTF; CDR3 DNA: TGTGCCAGCAGTAGGACAGGGCAGGAAGCGTGGGAACATGGCTACACCTTC
V gene: TRBV2; J gene: TRBJ1-2; clone size: -; D gene: -; CDR3 length: 15; CDR3 protein: CASSDNPQGILGYTF; CDR3 DNA: TGTGCCAGCAGTGATAATCCCCAGGGAATACTTGGCTACACCTTC
V gene: TRBV9; J gene: TRBJ2-2; clone size: -; D gene: TRBD2; CDR3 length: 16; CDR3 protein: CASSATSGRQTGELFF; CDR3 DNA: TGTGCCAGCAGCGCCACTAGCGGGAGACAGACCGGGGAGCTGTTTTTT
V gene: TRBV4-3; J gene: TRBJ2-3; clone size: once; D gene: TRBD2; CDR3 length: 20; CDR3 protein: CASSQDKVDSGRAFTDTQYF; CDR3 DNA: TGCGCCAGCAGCCAAGACAAAGTGGATAGCGGGAGGGCCTTCACAGATACGCAGTATTTT
V gene: TRBV15; J gene: TRBJ1-1; clone size: -; D gene: -; CDR3 length: 12; CDR3 protein: CATSRGQEEAFF; CDR3 DNA: TGTGCCACCAGCAGAGGACAGGAAGAAGCTTTCTTT
V gene: TRBV5-1; J gene: TRBJ1-4; clone size: -; D gene: -; CDR3 length: 18; CDR3 protein: CASSLASQGSILGEKLFF; CDR3 DNA: TGCGCCAGCAGCTTGGCCTCACAGGGTAGTATTCTCGGTGAAAAACTGTTTTTT
V gene: TRBV19; J gene: TRBJ1-5; clone size: -; D gene: -; CDR3 length: 12; CDR3 protein: CASQTGNQPQHF; CDR3 DNA: TGTGCCAGCCAAACAGGGAATCAGCCCCAGCATTTT
V gene: TRBV2; J gene: TRBJ1-2; clone size: -; D gene: -; CDR3 length: 13; CDR3 protein: CASSVEQHYGYTF; CDR3 DNA: TGTGCCAGCAGTGTAGAACAGCACTATGGCTACACCTTC
V gene: TRBV3-1/TRBV3-2; J gene: TRBJ2-1; clone size: -; D gene: TRBD2; CDR3 length: 16; CDR3 protein: CASSQVWASGYNEQFF; CDR3 DNA: TGTGCCAGCAGCCAAGTTTGGGCTAGCGGATACAATGAGCAGTTCTTC
V gene: TRBV10-3; J gene: TRBJ2-7; clone size: -; D gene: TRBD2; CDR3 length: 15; CDR3 protein: CAISEGTSGSYEQYF; CDR3 DNA: TGTGCCATCAGTGAGGGGACTAGCGGGAGTTACGAGCAGTACTTC
V gene: TRBV10-3; J gene: TRBJ1-5; clone size: -; D gene: TRBD1; CDR3 length: 15; CDR3 protein: CAISDETGSHQPQHF; CDR3 DNA: TGTGCCATCAGTGATGAGACAGGGTCGCATCAGCCCCAGCATTTT
V gene: TRBV28; J gene: TRBJ1-2; clone size: -; D gene: TRBD1; CDR3 length: 16; CDR3 protein: CASITPGAGGNAGYTF; CDR3 DNA: TGTGCCAGCATCACCCCGGGGGCAGGGGGCAACGCTGGCTACACCTTC
V gene: TRBV25-1; J gene: TRBJ2-1; clone size: -; D gene: TRBD1; CDR3 length: 17; CDR3 protein: CASSVDPGQGGYNEQFF; CDR3 DNA: TGTGCCAGCAGTGTCGACCCGGGACAGGGAGGATACAATGAGCAGTTCTTC
V gene: TRBV30; J gene: TRBJ2-7; clone size: -; D gene: -; CDR3 length: 11; CDR3 protein: CAWSVAYEQYF; CDR3 DNA: TGTGCCTGGAGTGTCGCCTACGAGCAGTACTTC
V gene: TRBV5-1; J gene: TRBJ2-2; clone size: -; D gene: TRBD1; CDR3 length: 19; CDR3 protein: CASSLGPGGATKYTGELFF; CDR3 DNA: TGCGCCAGCAGCTTGGGCCCAGGGGGTGCAACGAAATACACCGGGGAGCTGTTTTTT
V gene: TRBV5-1; J gene: TRBJ2-3; clone size: -; D gene: -; CDR3 length: 12; CDR3 protein: CASQGSSDTQYF; CDR3 DNA: TGCGCCAGCCAGGGGTCATCAGATACGCAGTATTTT
V gene: TRBV9; J gene: TRBJ1-3; clone size: -; D gene: -; CDR3 length: 14; CDR3 protein: CASSQGTTVGTIYF; CDR3 DNA: TGTGCCAGCAGCCAGGGGACCACGGTGGGCACCATATATTTT
V gene: TRBV7-9; J gene: TRBJ1-2; clone size: once; D gene: TRBD1; CDR3 length: 17; CDR3 protein: CASSPPGQGTSNYGYTF; CDR3 DNA: TGTGCCAGCAGCCCCCCGGGACAGGGGACAAGTAACTATGGCTACACCTTC
V gene: TRBV6-2/TRBV6-3; J gene: TRBJ1-5; clone size: -; D gene: -; CDR3 length: 14; CDR3 protein: CASSYTGKHQPQHF; CDR3 DNA: TGTGCCAGCAGTTATACAGGGAAACATCAGCCCCAGCATTTT
V gene: TRBV28; J gene: TRBJ2-3; clone size: -; D gene: -; CDR3 length: 16; CDR3 protein: CASSPPTRLFSDTQYF; CDR3 DNA: TGTGCCAGCAGCCCGCCTACTAGGCTCTTCTCAGATACGCAGTATTTT
V gene: TRBV7-9; J gene: TRBJ1-1; clone size: -; D gene: TRBD1; CDR3 length: 18; CDR3 protein: CASSTHSGTGVWNTEAFF; CDR3 DNA: TGTGCCAGCAGCACGCATTCCGGGACAGGGGTATGGAACACTGAAGCTTTCTTT
V gene: TRBV5-1; J gene: TRBJ2-7; clone size: -; D gene: TRBD2; CDR3 length: 15; CDR3 protein: CASSLDSGGFYEQYF; CDR3 DNA: TGCGCCAGCAGCTTGGATAGCGGGGGATTCTACGAGCAGTACTTC
V gene: TRBV7-9; J gene: TRBJ1-6; clone size: -; D gene: TRBD1; CDR3 length: 16; CDR3 protein: CASISELDRKGSPLHF; CDR3 DNA: TGTGCCAGCATCTCTGAATTGGACAGGAAGGGTTCACCCCTCCACTTT